Presented here are 32 T cell receptor beta chains from one specimen sequenced in a study of cytomegalovirus exposure and HLA in healthy donors. Researchers ran the PCR with 60 Vbeta and 13 Jbeta primers. Clones were read by immunoSEQ multiplex PCR, and TCRdb kept only the in-frame ones, dropping some. The sample has around 91,000 clones, around 59% seen once. Sequences were obtained from PBMCs. The receptor source for this set is a human donor in good health.

This chain uses TRBV2 with TRBJ2-4; possible D gene TRBD1, 5 bases. Trimming removed 4 bases at V and 3 bases at J, with 7 bases between. The CDR3 covers 13 residues. Germline V CDR1 and CDR2: SNHLY, FYNNEI. The CDR3 loop is CASSAQVKNIQYF. CDR3 DNA: TGTGCCAGCAGTGCACAGGTCAAAAACATTCAGTACTTC.

This clone came up a few times. This chain uses TRBV7-2 with TRBJ2-1; D remains unclear. The V end lost 5 bases, the J end lost 0 bases, and 14 bases lay between the germline ends. CDR3 length: 16 amino acids. Looked up from germline, CDR1 is SGHTA and CDR2 is FQGNSA. The CDR3 DNA sequence: TGTGCCAGCAGCGGCATTTTGAGGAGCTCCTACAATGAGCAGTTCTTC. Protein: CASSGILRSSYNEQFF.

To note about this clone: Other DNA sequences in this sample translate to the same CDR3. The chain carries TRBV7-9 and TRBJ2-3, with 16 bases matching TRBD2. Germline values: CDR1 SEHNR, CDR2 FQNEAQ (reference sequence). The CDR3 sequence is 19 residues long. With 5 bases clipped from V and 2 bases from J, the junction kept 10 bases outside the gene matches. CDR3 protein: CASSAGLAGGFATTDTQYF. CDR3 in DNA: TGTGCCAGCAGCGCGGGACTAGCGGGGGGGTTTGCAACCACAGATACGCAGTATTTT.

The chain combines TRBV10-3 with TRBJ2-7; D unresolved. Germline V lookup: CDR1 ENHRY, CDR2 SYGVKD. The CDR3 contains 14 residues. V dropped 4 bases and J dropped 1 base, with 11 bases sitting between them. CDR3 bases: TGTGCCATCAGTGTTCGTGCAGGTTCCTACGAGCAGTACTTC. Protein product: CAISVRAGSYEQYF.

The chain joins TRBV19 to TRBJ1-4; D gene unclear. The CDR3 spans 15 residues. The V end was cut by 5 bases, the J end by 5 bases, with 15 bases between. Germline values: CDR1 LNHDA, CDR2 SQIVND (reference sequence). This chain's CDR3 is CASSPRGWENEKLFF. The DNA for the CDR3 is TGTGCCAGTAGTCCAAGAGGGTGGGAAAATGAAAAACTGTTTTTT.

The chain recombines TRBV2 with TRBJ1-2, with no clear D. Trimming shortened V by 2 bases and J by 4 bases, and 26 bases separated the two germline ends. The CDR3 has 19 residues. Germline values: CDR1 SNHLY, CDR2 FYNNEI. As DNA, the CDR3 is TGTGCCAGCAGTGAATTTTTGGTCCGGGCGCAAAGGGAGGCCTATGGCTACACCTTC. Its translation: CASSEFLVRAQREAYGYTF.

This sequence joins TRBV7-8 and TRBJ1-1; D uncertain. Germline assignment: CDR1 SGHVS and CDR2 FQNEAQ. The CDR3 runs to 15 residues. V was shortened by 4 bases and J by 10 bases, with 22 bases between the two germline ends. CDR3 in DNA: TGTGCCAGCAGCTCTCTGCGTACCCCAAGCGGTTCAGCTTTCTTT. As protein: CASSSLRTPSGSAFF.

The chain couples TRBV19 to TRBJ1-2, with TRBD1 as a possible D gene (5 bases). This CDR3 comprises 13 residues. Germline V lookup: CDR1 LNHDA, CDR2 SQIVND (reference sequence). V was shortened by 4 bases and J by 5 bases, with 11 bases between the two germline ends. CDR3 sequence reads: CASSTDSPYGYTF. CDR3 bases: TGTGCCAGTAGTACCGACAGCCCGTATGGCTACACCTTC. The full variable domain, rest sourced from reference TRBV19 and TRBJ1-2, is DGGITQSPKYLFRKEGQNVTLSCEQNLNHDAMYWYRQDPGQGLRLIYYSQIVNDFQKGDIAEGYSVSREKKESFPLTVTSAQKNPTAFYLCASSTDSPYGYTFGSGTRLTVV.

The J gene is TRBJ2-1, the V gene TRBV29-1; possible D gene TRBD2, 6 bases. Germline assignment: CDR1 SQVTM and CDR2 ANQGSEA. The CDR3 consists of 11 residues. With 3 bases removed from V and 8 bases from J, the gap between germline ends came to 8 bases. The CDR3 nucleotides are TGCAGCGTTGATGGGAGGCATGAGCAGTTCTTC. As protein: CSVDGRHEQFF.

The V gene is TRBV11-3, the J gene TRBJ2-5; D is unclear. Germline V CDR1 and CDR2: SGHNT, YENEEA. This CDR3 is built from 13 residues. Trimming left V 5 bases short and J 5 bases short, with 12 bases between. Here the CDR3 reads CASSNEVRETQYF. The CDR3 DNA reads TGTGCCAGCAGCAATGAGGTGAGGGAGACCCAGTACTTC. Supplemented by reference TRBV11-3 and TRBJ2-5, the full variable domain reads EAGVVQSPRYKIIEKKQPVAFWCNPISGHNTLYWYLQNLGQGPELLIRYENEEAVDDSQLPKDRFSAERLKGVDSTLKIQPAELGDSAVYLCASSNEVRETQYFGPGTRLLVL.

This chain connects TRBV11-3 to TRBJ1-3; no firm D call. In germline, CDR1 is SGHNT, CDR2 YENEEA. Trimming stripped 1 base from V and 1 base from J, with 8 bases between. There are 15 residues in the CDR3. The CDR3 DNA follows: TGTGCCAGCAGCTTAGCTCGGGGTTCTGGAAACACCATATATTTT. Protein: CASSLARGSGNTIYF.

This clone was seen more than once but under ten times. The chain carries TRBV12-5 and TRBJ2-2; D might be TRBD1 (6 bases). V dropped 7 bases and J dropped 4 bases, with 13 bases sitting between them. The germline CDR1 and CDR2 sequences are LGHNT and FRNRAP. The CDR3 sequence is 14 residues long. This CDR3 reads CASAPWGPTGELFF. The CDR3 DNA sequence: TGTGCTAGTGCCCCCTGGGGGCCCACCGGGGAGCTGTTTTTT.

The chain joins TRBV5-1 to TRBJ1-5, with D perhaps TRBD1 (6 bases). V lost 4 bases, J lost 7 bases, and 21 bases lay in between. The CDR3 sequence is 16 residues long. CDR1 is SGHRS and CDR2 is YFSETQ in the germline V gene. The CDR3 nucleotides read TGCGCCAGCAGCCGGGGGGGCGGGGGCGCGGAGCAGCCCCAGCATTTT. Protein sequence: CASSRGGGGAEQPQHF.

This clone appeared a few times. This sequence joins TRBV7-3 and TRBJ1-3; D gene uncertain. Trimming took 10 bases from V and 1 from J, leaving 26 bases between them. This CDR3 is 18 amino acids long. Per the germline V gene, CDR1 is SGHTA and CDR2 is FQGTGA. The chain's CDR3 is CATRVGRRQMISGNTIYF. The DNA of the CDR3 is TGTGCCACCCGGGTGGGTAGGAGGCAGATGATATCTGGAAACACCATATATTTT.

This clone was seen just once. This sequence joins TRBV5-5 and TRBJ1-3, with D uncertain. Trimming removed 0 bases at V and 0 bases at J, with 7 bases between. Germline-derived CDR1 and CDR2 are SGHKS and YYEKEE (reference sequence). This CDR3 is 15 amino acids long. The CDR3 DNA sequence: TGTGCCAGCAGCTTGGCGGGGAACTCTGGAAACACCATATATTTT. Residues: CASSLAGNSGNTIYF.

The chain has TRBV9 and TRBJ2-7; maybe TRBD1 (6 bases). This CDR3 comprises 14 residues. V lost 4 bases and J 2 bases, leaving 13 bases between the germline ends. CDR1 and CDR2 from the germline V gene are SGDLS and YYNGEE. The CDR3 bases are TGTGCCAGCAGCCAGGCAGGGGAACCCTACGAGCAGTACTTC. This translates into CASSQAGEPYEQYF.

This clone has only a few counts. This chain links TRBV6-1 with TRBJ2-2, with TRBD2 matching over 11 bases. Looked up from germline, CDR1 is MNHNS and CDR2 is SASEGT. The junction had 12 bases not matched to a gene; V was cut back by 3 bases and J by 6 bases. This CDR3 region has 18 residues. In DNA, the CDR3 is TGTGCCAGCAGTGACAGGCTAGCGGGGGGCAACAATCCCGGGGAGCTGTTTTTT. It yields the protein CASSDRLAGGNNPGELFF.

Only a few counts were recorded for this clone. The DNA of the CDR3 is TGTGCCAGTACTCGGGGACAGGGAAGATTAGAAGAGCAGTACTTC. It yields the protein CASTRGQGRLEEQYF. The V call is TRBV19, the J call TRBJ2-7; 9 bases line up with TRBD1. Trimming removed 7 bases from V and 7 bases from J; junction bases left unmatched: 14. The V gene's germline CDR1 is LNHDA and CDR2 SQIVND (reference sequence). The CDR3 has 15 residues.

The chain combines TRBV11-2 with TRBJ1-2, with 10 bases identical to TRBD1. Trimming at V came to 4 bases and at J to 7 bases, leaving 3 bases not matched to a gene. The germline V gene has CDR1 SGHAT and CDR2 FQNNGV. CDR3 length: 13 residues. The CDR3 DNA sequence: TGTGCCAGCAGCTCCTGGGACAGGGGTGGCTACACCTTC. The encoded protein is CASSSWDRGGYTF.

The rearrangement links TRBV7-6 to TRBJ2-2; 12 nucleotides line up with TRBD2. Per germline, CDR1 SGHVS and CDR2 FNYEAQ. CDR3 length equals 17 residues. V shed 4 bases, J shed 5 bases, and the junction held 8 bases outside the gene matches. The CDR3 loop reads CASSSPRLAGETGELFF. The CDR3 coding sequence is TGTGCCAGCAGCTCCCCTAGACTAGCGGGGGAGACCGGGGAGCTGTTTTTT.

The V call is TRBV6-5, the J call TRBJ1-2; 9 positions agree with TRBD1. Germline V gene data show CDR1 as MNHEY and CDR2 as SVGAGI. The J segment lost 0 bases and the V segment lost 6 bases, leaving 5 bases of the junction unmatched. CDR3 size: 15 residues. The DNA for the CDR3 is TGTGCCAGCAGCGAACAGGGGGCGTCTAACTATGGCTACACCTTC. It encodes CASSEQGASNYGYTF.

The chain has TRBV14 and TRBJ2-7, with a tentative D call TRBD1 (5 bases). Germline loops: CDR1 SGHDN, CDR2 FVKESK. CDR3 length: 15 amino acids. The V gene lost 7 bases and the J gene lost 2 bases, with 18 bases spanning the gap. The CDR3 DNA is TGTGCCAGCATTTCAGGGTCAGGGCTCCCCTACGAGCAGTACTTC. Protein: CASISGSGLPYEQYF.

As concerns this clone: This sample also contains other DNA sequences that code for the same CDR3. The chain couples TRBV7-8 to TRBJ2-3, with 8 bases lining up with TRBD1. From germline, CDR1 is SGHVS and CDR2 FQNEAQ. The CDR3 is made up of 16 amino acids. V lost 5 bases, J lost 1 base, and 8 bases stayed unmatched. The CDR3 DNA reads TGTGCCAGCAGCGGGCGACGGACAGGGCGCACAGATACGCAGTATTTT. It specifies CASSGRRTGRTDTQYF.

This clone has just a few counts. The chain employs TRBV7-6 and TRBJ2-3, with TRBD2 as a possible D gene (6 bases). Germline V gene sequence: CDR1 SGHVS, CDR2 FNYEAQ. This CDR3 contains 15 residues. V was clipped by 0 bases and J by 2 bases, with 9 bases between them. In nucleotides, the CDR3 is TGTGCCAGCAGCTTAGCGGGGGGTGACACAGATACGCAGTATTTT. This gives the protein CASSLAGGDTDTQYF.

This clone was found a few times. V and J are TRBV11-2 and TRBJ2-5, with 10 positions matching TRBD1. This CDR3 is built from 15 residues. After removal of 1 base from V and 4 bases from J, the junction contained 3 bases not matched to a gene. The germline CDR1 and CDR2 sequences are SGHAT and FQNNGV. CDR3 residues: CASSLVGDRGETQYF. The CDR3 bases are TGTGCCAGCAGCTTAGTCGGGGACAGGGGAGAGACCCAGTACTTC. Full variable domain (rest looked up from reference TRBV11-2 and TRBJ2-5): EAGVAQSPRYKIIEKRQSVAFWCNPISGHATLYWYQQILGQGPKLLIQFQNNGVVDDSQLPKDRFSAERLKGVDSTLKIQPAKLEDSAVYLCASSLVGDRGETQYFGPGTRLLVL.

The V call is TRBV5-8, the J call TRBJ1-2; weak D call: TRBD1 (5 bases). The CDR3 is made up of 13 amino acids. Germline loops: CDR1 SGHTS, CDR2 YDEGEE. The V and J ends lost 2 bases and 6 bases respectively, with 11 bases between them. The CDR3 DNA follows: TGTGCCAGCAGCTTTAGGGGAAGAGATGGCTACACCTTC. Amino acid sequence: CASSFRGRDGYTF.

V is TRBV9 and J is TRBJ2-3, with TRBD2 matching over 11 bases. This CDR3 spans 15 amino acids. The V gene end was trimmed by 0 bases and the J gene end by 6 bases; junction bases not matched to a gene: 3. Germline V gene data show CDR1 as SGDLS and CDR2 as YYNGEE. CDR3 region: CASSVGLAGSDTQYF. The CDR3 nucleotides read TGTGCCAGCAGCGTAGGACTAGCGGGGTCTGATACGCAGTATTTT. Supplemented by reference TRBV9 and TRBJ2-3, the full variable domain reads DSGVTQTPKHLITATGQRVTLRCSPRSGDLSVYWYQQSLDQGLQFLIQYYNGEERAKGNILERFSAQQFPDLHSELNLSSLELGDSALYFCASSVGLAGSDTQYFGPGTRLTVL.

This chain links TRBV4-3 with TRBJ2-1; D is possibly TRBD2 (5 bases). The CDR3 runs to 15 residues. The V and J ends lost 0 bases and 4 bases respectively, with 10 bases between them. CDR1 LGHNA and CDR2 YSLEER come from the germline V gene. The CDR3 DNA follows: TGCGCCAGCAGCCAAGATCTGACGGGATACAATGAGCAGTTCTTC. This translates into CASSQDLTGYNEQFF.

The genes are TRBV19 and TRBJ2-1; TRBD2 might be the D (5 bases). V lost 3 bases and J 1 base, leaving 10 bases between the germline ends. Germline CDR1 and CDR2: LNHDA and SQIVND (reference sequence). The CDR3 is 15 amino acids. The CDR3 here is CASSMNGDSYNEQFF. The CDR3 nucleotides read TGTGCCAGTAGTATGAACGGGGATTCCTACAATGAGCAGTTCTTC.

Note on this clone: A junction end diverges from the germline sequence, so it may reflect a read error. This chain connects TRBV7-2 to TRBJ1-2; perhaps TRBD1 as D (5 bases). CDR3 size: 14 residues. Germline lookup yields CDR1 SGHTA and CDR2 FQGNSA. The CDR3 reads CASRAGTSFRGYPF. As DNA, the CDR3 is TGTGCCAGCAGAGCAGGGACTTCTTTTCGGGGCTACCCCTTC. Looking up the rest from reference TRBV7-2 and TRBJ1-2 gives the full variable domain: GAGVSQSPSNKVTEKGKDVELRCDPISGHTALYWYRQSLGQGLEFLIYFQGNSAPDKSGLPSDRFSAERTGGSVSTLTIQRTQQEDSAVYLCASRAGTSFRGYPFGSGTRLTVV.

The chain's CDR3 is CASSSGGGTGSYEQYF. CDR3 nucleotides: TGTGCCAGCAGCTCGGGGGGCGGGACTGGATCCTACGAGCAGTACTTC. This chain links TRBV7-2 with TRBJ2-7; D perhaps matches TRBD2 (7 bases). CDR3 length: 16 residues. Germline loops: CDR1 SGHTA, CDR2 FQGNSA. The ends were cut back, 4 bases at V and 1 base at J, with 17 bases in the middle.

The chain carries TRBV19 and TRBJ2-3; TRBD1 aligns across 8 bases. The CDR3 runs to 15 residues. CDR1 is LNHDA, CDR2 SQIVND, per germline (reference sequence). Germline trimming cut 2 bases from V and 1 base from J; bases unmatched to any gene: 2. The CDR3: CASSITGGGTDTQYF. The CDR3 nucleotides are TGTGCCAGTAGTATAACAGGGGGTGGCACAGATACGCAGTATTTT.